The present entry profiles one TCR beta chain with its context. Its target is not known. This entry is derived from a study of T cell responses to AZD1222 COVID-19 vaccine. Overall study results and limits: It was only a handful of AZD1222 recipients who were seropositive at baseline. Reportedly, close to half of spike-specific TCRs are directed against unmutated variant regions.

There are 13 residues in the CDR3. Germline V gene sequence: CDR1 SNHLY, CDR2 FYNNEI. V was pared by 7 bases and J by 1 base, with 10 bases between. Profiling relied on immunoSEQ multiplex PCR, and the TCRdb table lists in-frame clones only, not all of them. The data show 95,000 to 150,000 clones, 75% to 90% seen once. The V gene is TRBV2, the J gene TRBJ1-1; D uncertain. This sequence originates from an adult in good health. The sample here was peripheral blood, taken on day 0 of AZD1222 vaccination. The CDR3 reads CASTSNSNTEAFF. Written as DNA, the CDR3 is TGTGCCAGCACCTCAAACTCGAACACTGAAGCTTTCTTT.